This T cell receptor beta chain comes out of a study of identical twins. Study observations and caveats: For out-of-frame beta sequences, excess twin sharing was weaker.

Trimming cost V 5 bases and J 5 bases, with 12 bases left between them. CDR1 is MNHEY and CDR2 is SVGEGT in the germline V gene. The CDR3 extends over 14 amino acids. A note on this clonotype: Its target is not known.

Healthy Caucasians alone served as donors. TCRdb re-derived calls from the 5' RACE reads in MiXCR, one entry per CDR3 protein. The sample carries 1.5 million to 2 million distinct CDR3 sequences, about 32% recorded once. The sequencing input was cord blood. This clonotype originated in a newborn girl in good health. The chain combines TRBV6-2 or TRBV6-3 with TRBJ1-4; a weak D match, TRBD1 (5 bases). CDR3 sequence: CASSVLGGNEKLFF. In DNA form, the CDR3 reads TGTGCCAGCAGTGTCCTTGGGGGGAATGAAAAACTGTTTTTT.